This T cell receptor (beta chain) comes out of a study of blood T cells in healthy people across ages. This clonotype was counted only a few times. Antigen: not known. Broader study findings: With age, beta diversity per million T cells declined roughly linearly, significantly by 35 to 40.

This CDR3 spans 14 amino acids. V was clipped by 2 bases and J by 3 bases, with 8 bases between them. The V gene's germline CDR1 is SNHLY and CDR2 FYNNEI. Next came a second PCR, run for about 6 to 11 cycles, which used a sample-barcoded 5' primer along with a J-beta primer mix. A single record per CDR3 protein comes from TCRdb applying MiXCR to the 5' RACE reads. The table records about 1.7 million distinct CDR3 sequences, 28% of them present only once. The receptor comes from a woman in her twenties or thirties in good health. The rearrangement links TRBV2 to TRBJ2-1; D is possibly TRBD2 (5 bases). Sequenced material: blood. The CDR3 here is CASSELAYYNEQFF. CDR3 bases: TGTGCCAGCAGTGAACTAGCTTACTACAATGAGCAGTTCTTC.